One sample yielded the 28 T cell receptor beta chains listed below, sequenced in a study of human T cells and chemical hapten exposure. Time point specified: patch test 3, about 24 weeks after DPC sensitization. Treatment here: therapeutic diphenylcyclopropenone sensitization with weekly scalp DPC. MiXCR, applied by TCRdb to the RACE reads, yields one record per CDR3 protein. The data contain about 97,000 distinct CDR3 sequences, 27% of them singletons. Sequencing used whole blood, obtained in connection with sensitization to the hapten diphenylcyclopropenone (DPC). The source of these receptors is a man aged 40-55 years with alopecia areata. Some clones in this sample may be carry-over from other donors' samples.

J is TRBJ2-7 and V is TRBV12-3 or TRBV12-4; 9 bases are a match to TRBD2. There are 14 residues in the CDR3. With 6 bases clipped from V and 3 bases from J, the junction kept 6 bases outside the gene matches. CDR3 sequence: CASRVAGAGYEQYF. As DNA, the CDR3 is TGTGCCAGCAGGGTAGCGGGAGCGGGCTACGAGCAGTACTTC.

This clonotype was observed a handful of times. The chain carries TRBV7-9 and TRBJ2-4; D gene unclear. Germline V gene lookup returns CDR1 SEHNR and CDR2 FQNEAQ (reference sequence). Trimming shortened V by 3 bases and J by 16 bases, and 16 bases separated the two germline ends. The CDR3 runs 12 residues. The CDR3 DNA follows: TGTGCCAGCAGCTTCCTGAACAACCAATTTTACTTC. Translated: CASSFLNNQFYF.

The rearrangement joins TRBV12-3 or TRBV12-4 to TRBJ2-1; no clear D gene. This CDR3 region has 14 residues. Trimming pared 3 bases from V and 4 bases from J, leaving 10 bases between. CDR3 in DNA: TGTGCCAGCAGTTTTATGGACGGGTACAATGAGCAGTTCTTC. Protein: CASSFMDGYNEQFF.

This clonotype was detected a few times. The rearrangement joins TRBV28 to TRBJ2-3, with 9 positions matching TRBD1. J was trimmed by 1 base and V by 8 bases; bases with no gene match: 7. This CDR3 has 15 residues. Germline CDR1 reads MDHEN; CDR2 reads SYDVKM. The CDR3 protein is CASRQGGQGTDTQYF. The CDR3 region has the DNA TGTGCCAGCCGACAGGGGGGGCAGGGCACAGATACGCAGTATTTT. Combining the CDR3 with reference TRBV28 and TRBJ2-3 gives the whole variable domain DVKVTQSSRYLVKRTGEKVFLECVQDMDHENMFWYRQDPGLGLRLIYFSYDVKMKEKGDIPEGYSVSREKKERFSLILESASTNQTSMYLCASRQGGQGTDTQYFGPGTRLTVL.

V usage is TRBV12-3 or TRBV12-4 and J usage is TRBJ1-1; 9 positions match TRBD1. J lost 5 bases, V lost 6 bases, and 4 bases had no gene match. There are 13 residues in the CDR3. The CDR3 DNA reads TGTGCCAGCAGGACAGGGGGAGGTACTGAAGCTTTCTTT. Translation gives CASRTGGGTEAFF.

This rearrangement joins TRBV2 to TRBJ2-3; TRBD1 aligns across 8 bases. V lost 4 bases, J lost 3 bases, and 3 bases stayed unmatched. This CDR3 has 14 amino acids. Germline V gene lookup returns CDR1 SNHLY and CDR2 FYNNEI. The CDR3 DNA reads TGTGCCAGCAGTGTTCAGGGGGCGACAGATACGCAGTATTTT. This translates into CASSVQGATDTQYF. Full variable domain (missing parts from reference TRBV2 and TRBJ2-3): EPEVTQTPSHQVTQMGQEVILRCVPISNHLYFYWYRQILGQKVEFLVSFYNNEISEKSEIFDDQFSVERPDGSNFTLKIRSTKLEDSAMYFCASSVQGATDTQYFGPGTRLTVL.

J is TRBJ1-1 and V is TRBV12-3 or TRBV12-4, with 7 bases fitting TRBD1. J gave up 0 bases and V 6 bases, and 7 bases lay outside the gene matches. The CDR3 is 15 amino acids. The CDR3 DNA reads TGTGCCAGCAGACCGGGACAGACGATGAACACTGAAGCTTTCTTT. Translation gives CASRPGQTMNTEAFF.

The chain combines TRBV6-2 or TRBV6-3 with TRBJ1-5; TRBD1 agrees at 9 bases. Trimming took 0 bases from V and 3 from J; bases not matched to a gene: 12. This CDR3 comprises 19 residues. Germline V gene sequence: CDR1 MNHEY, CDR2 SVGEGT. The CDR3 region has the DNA TGTGCCAGCAGTTACTCGGGACAGGGAATTGGTGTTAACAATCAGCCCCAGCATTTT. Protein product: CASSYSGQGIGVNNQPQHF.

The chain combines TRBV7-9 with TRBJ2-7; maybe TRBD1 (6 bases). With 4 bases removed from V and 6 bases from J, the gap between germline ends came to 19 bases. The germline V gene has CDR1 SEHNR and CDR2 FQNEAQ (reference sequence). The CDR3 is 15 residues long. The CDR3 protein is CASSYYSGTGSEQYF. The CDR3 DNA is TGTGCCAGCAGCTATTATTCCGGTACAGGGAGCGAGCAGTACTTC. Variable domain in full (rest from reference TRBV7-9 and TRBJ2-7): DTGVSQNPRHKITKRGQNVTFRCDPISEHNRLYWYRQTLGQGPEFLTYFQNEAQLEKSRLLSDRFSAERPKGSFSTLEIQRTEQGDSAMYLCASSYYSGTGSEQYFGPGTRLTVT.

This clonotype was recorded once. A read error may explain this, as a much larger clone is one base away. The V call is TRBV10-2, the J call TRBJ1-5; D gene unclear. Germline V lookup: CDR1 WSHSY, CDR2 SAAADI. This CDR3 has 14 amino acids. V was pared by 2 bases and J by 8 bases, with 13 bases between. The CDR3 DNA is TGCGCCAGCAGTGAGGGGGATGGGTATAAGCCCCAGCATTTT. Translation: CASSEGDGYKPQHF.

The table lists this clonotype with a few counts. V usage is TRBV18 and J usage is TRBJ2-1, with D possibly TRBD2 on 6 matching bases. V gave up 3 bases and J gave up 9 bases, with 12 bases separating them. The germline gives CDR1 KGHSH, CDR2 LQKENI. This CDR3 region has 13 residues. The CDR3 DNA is TGTGCCAGCTCACCCCGGGAGACTGGTGAGCAGTTCTTC. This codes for CASSPRETGEQFF.

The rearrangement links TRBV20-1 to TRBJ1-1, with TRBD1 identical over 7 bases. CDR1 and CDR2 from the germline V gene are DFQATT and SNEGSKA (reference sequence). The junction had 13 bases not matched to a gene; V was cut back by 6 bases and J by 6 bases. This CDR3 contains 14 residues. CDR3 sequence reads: CSAPMRQGISEAFF. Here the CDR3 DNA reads TGCAGTGCCCCGATGAGACAGGGTATTTCTGAAGCTTTCTTT.

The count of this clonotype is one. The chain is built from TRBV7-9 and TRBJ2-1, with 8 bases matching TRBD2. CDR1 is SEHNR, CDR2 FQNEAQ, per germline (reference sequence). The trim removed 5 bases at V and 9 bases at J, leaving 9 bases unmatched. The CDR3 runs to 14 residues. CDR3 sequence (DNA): TGTGCCAGCAGCCCTTCCCTAGCGGGCACTGAGCAGTTCTTC. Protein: CASSPSLAGTEQFF.

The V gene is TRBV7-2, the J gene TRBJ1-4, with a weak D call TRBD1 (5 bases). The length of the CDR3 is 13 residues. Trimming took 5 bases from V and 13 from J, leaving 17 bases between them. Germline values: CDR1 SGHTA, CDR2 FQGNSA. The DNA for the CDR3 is TGTGCCAGCAGCACCGTACTCCCGGGGCGACTGTTTTTT. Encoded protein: CASSTVLPGRLFF.

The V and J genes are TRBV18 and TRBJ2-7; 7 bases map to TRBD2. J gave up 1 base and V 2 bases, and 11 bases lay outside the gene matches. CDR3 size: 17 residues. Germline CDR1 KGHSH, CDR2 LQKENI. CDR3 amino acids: CASSPVLAGRPSYEQYF. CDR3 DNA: TGTGCCAGCTCACCAGTCTTAGCGGGCCGTCCTTCCTACGAGCAGTACTTC.

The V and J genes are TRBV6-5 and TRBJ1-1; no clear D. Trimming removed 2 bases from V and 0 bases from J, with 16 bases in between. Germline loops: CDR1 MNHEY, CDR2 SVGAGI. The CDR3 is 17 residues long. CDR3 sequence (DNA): TGTGCCAGCAGTTACGGGTTAGGCGGCCACATGAACACTGAAGCTTTCTTT. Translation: CASSYGLGGHMNTEAFF.

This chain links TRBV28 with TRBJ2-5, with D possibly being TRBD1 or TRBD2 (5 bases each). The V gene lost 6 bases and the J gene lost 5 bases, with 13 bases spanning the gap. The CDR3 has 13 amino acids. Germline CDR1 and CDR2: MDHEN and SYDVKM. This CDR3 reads CASRAGAVETQYF. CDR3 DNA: TGTGCCAGCAGGGCCGGGGCCGTGGAGACCCAGTACTTC.

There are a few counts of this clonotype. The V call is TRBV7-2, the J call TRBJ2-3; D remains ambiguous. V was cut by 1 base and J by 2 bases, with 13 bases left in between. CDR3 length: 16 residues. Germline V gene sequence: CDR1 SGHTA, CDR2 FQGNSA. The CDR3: CASSLGPVGYTDTQYF. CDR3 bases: TGTGCCAGCAGCTTAGGACCGGTTGGCTACACAGATACGCAGTATTTT.

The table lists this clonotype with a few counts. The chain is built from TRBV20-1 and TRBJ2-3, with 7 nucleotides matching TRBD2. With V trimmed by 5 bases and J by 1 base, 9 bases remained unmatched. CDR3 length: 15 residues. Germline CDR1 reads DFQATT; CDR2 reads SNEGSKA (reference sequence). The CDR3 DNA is TGCAGTGCTCGTCCCCGGACTAGAGGCACAGATACGCAGTATTTT. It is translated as CSARPRTRGTDTQYF.

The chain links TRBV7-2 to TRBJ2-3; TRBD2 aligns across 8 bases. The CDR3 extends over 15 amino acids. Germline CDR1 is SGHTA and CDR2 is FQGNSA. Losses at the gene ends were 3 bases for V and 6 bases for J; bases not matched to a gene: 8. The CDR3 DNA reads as TGTGCCAGCAGCTTCGGCTCGGGAGGGCCCGATACGCAGTATTTT. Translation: CASSFGSGGPDTQYF.

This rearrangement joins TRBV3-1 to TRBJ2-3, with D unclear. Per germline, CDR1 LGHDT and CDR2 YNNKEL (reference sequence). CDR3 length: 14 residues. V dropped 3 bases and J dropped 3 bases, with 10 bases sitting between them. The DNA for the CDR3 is TGTGCCAGCAGCCAGGCCTTAGGGACAGATACGCAGTATTTT. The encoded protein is CASSQALGTDTQYF.

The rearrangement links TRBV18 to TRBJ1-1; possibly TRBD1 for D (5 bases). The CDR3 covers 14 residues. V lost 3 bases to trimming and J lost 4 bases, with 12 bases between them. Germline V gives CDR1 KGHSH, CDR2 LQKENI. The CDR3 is CASSPGQGSTEAFF. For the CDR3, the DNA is TGTGCCAGCTCACCTGGTCAGGGAAGCACTGAAGCTTTCTTT.

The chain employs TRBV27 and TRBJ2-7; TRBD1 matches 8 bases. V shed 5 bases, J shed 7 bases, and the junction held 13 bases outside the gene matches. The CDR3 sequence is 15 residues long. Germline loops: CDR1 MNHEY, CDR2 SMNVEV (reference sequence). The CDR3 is CASSPLDRANREQYF. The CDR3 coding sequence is TGTGCCAGCAGTCCCCTGGACAGGGCGAACAGGGAGCAGTACTTC.

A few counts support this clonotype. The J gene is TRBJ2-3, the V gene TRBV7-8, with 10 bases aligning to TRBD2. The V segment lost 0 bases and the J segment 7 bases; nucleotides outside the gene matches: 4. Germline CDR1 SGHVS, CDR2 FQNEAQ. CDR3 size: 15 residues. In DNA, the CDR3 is TGTGCCAGCAGCTTAGCTAGCGGGAGGCCAAATACGCAGTATTTT. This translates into CASSLASGRPNTQYF.

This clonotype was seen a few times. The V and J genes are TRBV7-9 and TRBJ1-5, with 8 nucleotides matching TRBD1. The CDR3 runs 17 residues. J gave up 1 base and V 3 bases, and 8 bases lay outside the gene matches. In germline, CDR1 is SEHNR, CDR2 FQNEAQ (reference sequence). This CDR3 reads CASSLSDRGKSNQPQHF. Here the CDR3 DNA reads TGTGCCAGCAGCTTGAGTGACAGGGGAAAGAGCAATCAGCCCCAGCATTTT.

Here the CDR3 DNA reads TGTGCCACCAGCAGAGATCTTCAGGGGTTCGCCCCCTATGGCTACACCTTC. This codes for CATSRDLQGFAPYGYTF. The V call is TRBV15, the J call TRBJ1-2; D may be TRBD1 (6 bases). The V end lost 0 bases, the J end lost 4 bases, and 18 bases lay between the germline ends. The CDR3 sequence is 17 residues long. Germline assignment: CDR1 LNHNV and CDR2 YYDKDF (reference sequence).

The CDR3 DNA is TGTGCCAGCAGCCCACACATCCGGGGAAACGACTACGAGCAGTACTTC. Its translation: CASSPHIRGNDYEQYF. This chain uses TRBV9 with TRBJ2-7; D might be TRBD2 (5 bases). Germline V lookup: CDR1 SGDLS, CDR2 YYNGEE. The CDR3 spans 16 residues. V was clipped by 4 bases and J by 3 bases, with 20 bases between them.

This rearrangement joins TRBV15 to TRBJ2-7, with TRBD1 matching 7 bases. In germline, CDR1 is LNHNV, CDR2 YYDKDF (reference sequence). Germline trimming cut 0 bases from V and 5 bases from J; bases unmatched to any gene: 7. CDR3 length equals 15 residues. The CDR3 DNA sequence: TGTGCCACCAGCAGAGATAGGGGGCCTATCGACGAGCAGTACTTC. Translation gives CATSRDRGPIDEQYF.